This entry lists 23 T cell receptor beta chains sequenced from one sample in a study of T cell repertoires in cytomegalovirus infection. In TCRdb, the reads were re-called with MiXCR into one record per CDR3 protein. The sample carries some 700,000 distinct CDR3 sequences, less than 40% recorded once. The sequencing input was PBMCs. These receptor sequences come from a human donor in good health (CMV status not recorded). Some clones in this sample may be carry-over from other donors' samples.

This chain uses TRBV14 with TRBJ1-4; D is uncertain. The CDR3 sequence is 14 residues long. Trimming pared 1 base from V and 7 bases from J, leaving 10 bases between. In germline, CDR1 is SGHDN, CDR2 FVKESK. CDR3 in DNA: TGTGCCAGCAGCCAAGGCCCGGCTGTTGAAAAACTGTTTTTT. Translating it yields CASSQGPAVEKLFF. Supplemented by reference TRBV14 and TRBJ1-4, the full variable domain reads EAGVTQFPSHSVIEKGQTVTLRCDPISGHDNLYWYRRVMGKEIKFLLHFVKESKQDESGMPNNRFLAERTGGTYSTLKVQPAELEDSGVYFCASSQGPAVEKLFFGSGTQLSVL.

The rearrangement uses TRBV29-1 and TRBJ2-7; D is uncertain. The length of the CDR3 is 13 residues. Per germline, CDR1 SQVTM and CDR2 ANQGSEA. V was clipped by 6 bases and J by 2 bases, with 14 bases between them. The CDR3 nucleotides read TGCAGCGTGGGAAGTTTGTCGCCCTACGAGCAGTACTTC. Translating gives CSVGSLSPYEQYF.

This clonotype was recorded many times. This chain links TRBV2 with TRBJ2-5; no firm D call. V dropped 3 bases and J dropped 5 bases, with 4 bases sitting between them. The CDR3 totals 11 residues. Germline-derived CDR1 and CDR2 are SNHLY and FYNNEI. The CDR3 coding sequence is TGTGCCAGCAGTGAGTGGGAGACCCAGTACTTC. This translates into CASSEWETQYF.

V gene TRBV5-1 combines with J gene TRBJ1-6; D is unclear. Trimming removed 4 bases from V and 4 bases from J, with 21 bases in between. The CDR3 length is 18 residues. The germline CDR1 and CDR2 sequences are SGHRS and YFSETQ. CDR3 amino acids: CASSTLEAGSLYNSPLHF. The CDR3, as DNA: TGCGCCAGCAGCACCCTAGAGGCCGGCAGCCTGTATAATTCACCCCTCCACTTT. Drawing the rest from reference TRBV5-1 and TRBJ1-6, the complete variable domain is KAGVTQTPRYLIKTRGQQVTLSCSPISGHRSVSWYQQTPGQGLQFLFEYFSETQRNKGNFPGRFSGRQFSNSRSEMNVSTLELGDSALYLCASSTLEAGSLYNSPLHFGNGTRLTVT.

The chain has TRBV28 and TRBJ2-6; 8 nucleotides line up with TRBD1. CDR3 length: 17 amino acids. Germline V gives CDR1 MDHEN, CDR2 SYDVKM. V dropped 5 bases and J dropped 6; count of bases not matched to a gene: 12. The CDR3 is CASSPSGQGLAANVLTF. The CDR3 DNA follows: TGTGCCAGCAGTCCCTCCGGACAGGGACTGGCGGCCAACGTCCTGACTTTC.

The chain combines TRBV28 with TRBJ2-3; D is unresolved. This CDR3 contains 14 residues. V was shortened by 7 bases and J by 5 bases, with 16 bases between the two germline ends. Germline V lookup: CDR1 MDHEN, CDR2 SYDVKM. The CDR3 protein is CASNWNSLIDTQYF. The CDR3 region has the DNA TGTGCCAGCAATTGGAACAGTCTCATAGATACGCAGTATTTT.

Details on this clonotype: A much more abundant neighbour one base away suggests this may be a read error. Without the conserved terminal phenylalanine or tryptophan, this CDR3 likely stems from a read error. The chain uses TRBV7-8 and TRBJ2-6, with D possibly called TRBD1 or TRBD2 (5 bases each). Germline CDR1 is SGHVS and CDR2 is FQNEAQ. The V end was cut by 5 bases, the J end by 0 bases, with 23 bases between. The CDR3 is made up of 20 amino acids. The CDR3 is CASSPKEGLQFPSGANVLTL. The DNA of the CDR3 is TGTGCCAGCAGCCCAAAAGAGGGGTTACAGTTCCCCTCTGGGGCCAACGTCCTGACTTTA.

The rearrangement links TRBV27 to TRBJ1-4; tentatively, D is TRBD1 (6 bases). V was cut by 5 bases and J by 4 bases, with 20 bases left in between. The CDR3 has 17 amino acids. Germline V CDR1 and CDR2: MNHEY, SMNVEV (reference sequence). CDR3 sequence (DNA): TGTGCCAGCAGTCAGGGGACGGTGGGGTCAAGTAATGAAAAACTGTTTTTT. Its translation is CASSQGTVGSSNEKLFF.

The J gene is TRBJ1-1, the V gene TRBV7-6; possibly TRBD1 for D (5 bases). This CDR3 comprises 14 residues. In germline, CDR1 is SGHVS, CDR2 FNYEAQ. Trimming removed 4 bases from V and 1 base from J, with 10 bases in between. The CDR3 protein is CASSSRDGNTEAFF. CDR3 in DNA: TGTGCCAGCAGCTCCCGGGACGGGAACACTGAAGCTTTCTTT.

Written as DNA, the CDR3 is TGTGCCAGCAGCTTGGCGACCGCCGAATATGGCTACACCTTC. Translation gives CASSLATAEYGYTF. V and J are TRBV5-5 and TRBJ1-2; no clear D. Germline CDR1 and CDR2: SGHKS and YYEKEE (reference sequence). The V end lost 0 bases, the J end lost 5 bases, and 11 bases lay between the germline ends. The CDR3 is 14 amino acids.

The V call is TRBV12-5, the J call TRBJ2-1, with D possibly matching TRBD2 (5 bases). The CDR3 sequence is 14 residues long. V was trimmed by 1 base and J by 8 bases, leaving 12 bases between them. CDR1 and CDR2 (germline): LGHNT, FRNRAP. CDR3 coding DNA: TGTGCTAGTGGTTTGGACGTTCTGAGGGATGAGCAGTTCTTC. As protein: CASGLDVLRDEQFF.

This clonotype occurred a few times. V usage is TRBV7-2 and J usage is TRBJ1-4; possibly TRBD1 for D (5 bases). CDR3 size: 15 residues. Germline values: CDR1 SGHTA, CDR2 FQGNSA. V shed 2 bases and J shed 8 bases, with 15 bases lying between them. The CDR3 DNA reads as TGTGCCAGCAGCTTACATTCCTCGCGGGGCGAAAAACTGTTTTTT. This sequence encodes CASSLHSSRGEKLFF.

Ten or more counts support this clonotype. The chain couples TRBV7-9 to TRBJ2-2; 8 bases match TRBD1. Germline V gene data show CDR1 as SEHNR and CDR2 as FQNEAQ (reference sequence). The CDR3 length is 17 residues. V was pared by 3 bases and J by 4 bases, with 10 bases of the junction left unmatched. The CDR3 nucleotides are TGTGCCAGCAGCTTGGCTCCAGGGGGCGCATCCACCGGGGAGCTGTTTTTT. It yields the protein CASSLAPGGASTGELFF.

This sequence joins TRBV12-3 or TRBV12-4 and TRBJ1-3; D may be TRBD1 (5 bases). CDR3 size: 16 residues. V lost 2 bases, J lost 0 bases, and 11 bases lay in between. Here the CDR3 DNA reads TGTGCCAGCAGTTTAAGGCAGGGCAACTCTGGAAACACCATATATTTT. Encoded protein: CASSLRQGNSGNTIYF.

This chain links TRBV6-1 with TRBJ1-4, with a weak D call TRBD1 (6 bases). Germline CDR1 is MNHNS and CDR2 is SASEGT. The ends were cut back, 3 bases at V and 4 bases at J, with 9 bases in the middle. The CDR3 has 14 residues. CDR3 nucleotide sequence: TGTGCCAGCAGTGATCAGGACAGTAATGAAAAACTGTTTTTT. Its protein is CASSDQDSNEKLFF.

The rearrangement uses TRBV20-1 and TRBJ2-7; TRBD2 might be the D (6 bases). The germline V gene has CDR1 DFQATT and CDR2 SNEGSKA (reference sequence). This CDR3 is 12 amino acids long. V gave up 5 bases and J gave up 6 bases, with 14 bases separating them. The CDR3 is CSAGGLASEQYF. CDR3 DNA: TGCAGTGCTGGAGGTCTAGCGAGCGAGCAGTACTTC.

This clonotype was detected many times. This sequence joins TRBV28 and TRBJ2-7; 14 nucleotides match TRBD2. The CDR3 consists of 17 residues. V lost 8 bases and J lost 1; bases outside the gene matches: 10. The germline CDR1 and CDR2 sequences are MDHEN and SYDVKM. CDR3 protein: CASEGLAGVRGSYEQYF. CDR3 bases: TGTGCCAGCGAGGGACTAGCGGGAGTTAGGGGATCCTACGAGCAGTACTTC.

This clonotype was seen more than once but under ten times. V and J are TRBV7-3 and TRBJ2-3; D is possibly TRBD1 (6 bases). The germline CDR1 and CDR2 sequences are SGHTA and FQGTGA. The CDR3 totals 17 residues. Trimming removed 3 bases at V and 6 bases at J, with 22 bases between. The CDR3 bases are TGTGCCAGCAGCTTCCCTCCGGGACAACCAGACTCGGATACGCAGTATTTT. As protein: CASSFPPGQPDSDTQYF.

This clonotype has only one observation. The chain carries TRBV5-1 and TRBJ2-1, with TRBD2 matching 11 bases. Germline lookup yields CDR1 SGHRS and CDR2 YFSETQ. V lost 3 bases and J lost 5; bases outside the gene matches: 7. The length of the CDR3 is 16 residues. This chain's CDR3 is CASSSELAGVHNEQFF. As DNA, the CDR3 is TGCGCCAGCAGCTCCGAACTAGCGGGAGTCCACAATGAGCAGTTCTTC.

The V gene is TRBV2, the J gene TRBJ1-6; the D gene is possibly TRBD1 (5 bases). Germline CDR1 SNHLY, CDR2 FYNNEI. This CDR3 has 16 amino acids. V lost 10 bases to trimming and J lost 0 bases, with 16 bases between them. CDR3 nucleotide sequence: TGTGCCACCGGGGACTTATCGAGCTCCTATAATTCACCCCTCCACTTT. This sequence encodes CATGDLSSSYNSPLHF.

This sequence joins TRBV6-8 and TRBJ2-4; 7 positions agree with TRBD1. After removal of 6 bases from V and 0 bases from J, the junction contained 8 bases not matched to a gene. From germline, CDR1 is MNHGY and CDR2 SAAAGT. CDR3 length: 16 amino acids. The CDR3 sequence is CASRKTGNGAKNIQYF. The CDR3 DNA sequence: TGTGCCAGCAGGAAGACAGGGAATGGAGCCAAAAACATTCAGTACTTC.

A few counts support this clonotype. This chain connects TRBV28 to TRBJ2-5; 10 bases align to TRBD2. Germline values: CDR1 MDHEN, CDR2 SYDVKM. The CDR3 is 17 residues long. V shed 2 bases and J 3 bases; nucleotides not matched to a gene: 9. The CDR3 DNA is TGTGCCAGCAGTTTACCAGGGGGGACTAGCGCTAAAGAGACCCAGTACTTC. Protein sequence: CASSLPGGTSAKETQYF.

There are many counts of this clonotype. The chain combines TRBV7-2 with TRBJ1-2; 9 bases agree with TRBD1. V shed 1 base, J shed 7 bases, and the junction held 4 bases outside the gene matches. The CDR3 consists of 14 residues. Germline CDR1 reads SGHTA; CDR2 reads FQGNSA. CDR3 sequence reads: CASSLGRDRAGYTF. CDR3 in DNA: TGTGCCAGCAGCTTAGGGAGGGACAGGGCTGGCTACACCTTC.